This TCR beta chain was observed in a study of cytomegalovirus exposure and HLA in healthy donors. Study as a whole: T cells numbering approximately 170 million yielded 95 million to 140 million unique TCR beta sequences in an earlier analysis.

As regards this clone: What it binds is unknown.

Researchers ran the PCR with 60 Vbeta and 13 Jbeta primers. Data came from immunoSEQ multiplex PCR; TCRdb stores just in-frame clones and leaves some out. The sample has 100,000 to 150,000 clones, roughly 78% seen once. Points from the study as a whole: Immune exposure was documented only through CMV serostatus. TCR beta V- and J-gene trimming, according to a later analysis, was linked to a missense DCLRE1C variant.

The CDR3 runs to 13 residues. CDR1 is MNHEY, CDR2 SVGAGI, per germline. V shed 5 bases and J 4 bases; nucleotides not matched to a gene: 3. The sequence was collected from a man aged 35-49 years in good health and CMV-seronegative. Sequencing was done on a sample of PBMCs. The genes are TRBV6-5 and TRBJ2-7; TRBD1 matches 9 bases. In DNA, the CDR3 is TGTGCCAGCAGTCGAGGGACAGGGTACGAGCAGTACTTC. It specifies CASSRGTGYEQYF.